Shown below are 32 T cell receptor beta chains from a single sample sequenced in a study of blood T cell repertoires in COVID-19. Here immunoSEQ multiplex PCR was the method, and the copy in TCRdb shows in-frame clones only, minus some. Among about 260,000 clones listed, around 87% were seen once. Sequencing input: peripheral blood. The receptors here all came from a woman aged 40 to 55 who had recovered from COVID-19.

The CDR3 protein is CASSPRFNEKLFF. As DNA, the CDR3 is TGTGCCAGCAGCCCCCGGTTTAATGAAAAACTGTTTTTT. This chain uses TRBV16 with TRBJ1-4; no firm D call. Germline-derived CDR1 and CDR2 are KGHSY and FQNENV. V was trimmed by 4 bases and J by 4 bases, leaving 7 bases between them. This CDR3 spans 13 amino acids.

This chain links TRBV6-5 with TRBJ1-1, with D maybe TRBD1 (6 bases). Trimming removed 6 bases at V and 13 bases at J, with 21 bases between. Looked up from germline, CDR1 is MNHEY and CDR2 is SVGAGI. There are 13 residues in the CDR3. The CDR3 region has the DNA TGTGCCAGCAGGCTGGTAGCTGACAGGATCGTTTTCTTT. Translation: CASRLVADRIVFF.

The chain employs TRBV6-1 and TRBJ2-7, with D possibly being TRBD1 (6 bases). This CDR3 has 13 residues. Trimming took 5 bases from V and 4 from J, leaving 12 bases between them. In germline, CDR1 is MNHNS, CDR2 SASEGT. CDR3 coding DNA: TGTGCCAGCAGTTATCCACAGGGTTACGAGCAGTACTTC. Protein: CASSYPQGYEQYF.

The chain employs TRBV7-2 and TRBJ2-7; 9 nucleotides match TRBD1. This CDR3 has 15 amino acids. Looked up from germline, CDR1 is SGHTA and CDR2 is FQGNSA. With 4 bases clipped from V and 4 bases from J, the junction kept 8 bases outside the gene matches. The CDR3 bases are TGTGCCAGCAGCTCTCCTACAGGGGGCTTTTACGAGCAGTACTTC. Residues: CASSSPTGGFYEQYF.

This clone has more than one count but fewer than ten. The rearrangement joins TRBV7-6 to TRBJ1-4; maybe TRBD1 (6 bases). V was clipped by 2 bases and J by 0 bases, with 13 bases between them. Germline V gene data show CDR1 as SGHVS and CDR2 as FNYEAQ. CDR3 length: 17 amino acids. CDR3 sequence: CASSLITGSATNEKLFF. Written as DNA, the CDR3 is TGTGCCAGCAGCTTAATAACAGGGAGTGCAACTAATGAAAAACTGTTTTTT.

The chain carries TRBV6-5 and TRBJ1-2, with 11 positions matching TRBD1. From germline, CDR1 is MNHEY and CDR2 SVGAGI. The CDR3 length is 15 residues. J gave up 4 bases and V 3 bases, and 4 bases lay outside the gene matches. The CDR3 reads CASSYTGTGGYGYTF. The DNA for the CDR3 is TGTGCCAGCAGTTATACCGGGACAGGGGGCTATGGCTACACCTTC.

There are a few counts of this clone. The chain is built from TRBV5-5 and TRBJ2-5, with 8 positions matching TRBD1. In germline, CDR1 is SGHKS, CDR2 YYEKEE (reference sequence). V shed 1 base, J shed 5 bases, and the junction held 7 bases outside the gene matches. This CDR3 has 15 residues. The CDR3 DNA is TGTGCCAGCAGCTTGCAGGGACAGGTCGTGGAGACCCAGTACTTC. It is translated as CASSLQGQVVETQYF.

V gene TRBV5-4 combines with J gene TRBJ1-2; 7 bases align to TRBD1. Trimming removed 4 bases from V and 1 base from J; junction bases left unmatched: 4. Per germline, CDR1 SGHNT and CDR2 YYREEE (reference sequence). This CDR3 region has 14 residues. The CDR3 DNA follows: TGTGCCAGCAGCCCGGGACAGTTTAACTATGGCTACACCTTC. Amino acids: CASSPGQFNYGYTF.

This CDR3 is CASSRAPGLALEQYF. CDR3 bases: TGTGCCAGCAGTCGCGCCCCGGGACTAGCGTTGGAGCAGTACTTC. The chain has TRBV7-6 and TRBJ2-7, with 10 nucleotides matching TRBD2. CDR1 is SGHVS, CDR2 FNYEAQ, per germline. The CDR3 runs to 15 residues. Trimming removed 6 bases from V and 7 bases from J; junction bases left unmatched: 12. Full variable domain (missing parts from reference TRBV7-6 and TRBJ2-7): GAGVSQSPRYKVTKRGQDVALRCDPISGHVSLYWYRQALGQGPEFLTYFNYEAQQDKSGLPNDRFSAERPEGSISTLTIQRTEQRDSAMYRCASSRAPGLALEQYFGPGTRLTVT.

The chain recombines TRBV6-5 with TRBJ1-1, with D possibly matching TRBD1 (5 bases). This CDR3 is 12 amino acids long. CDR1 and CDR2 from the germline V gene are MNHEY and SVGAGI. V lost 6 bases, J lost 7 bases, and 12 bases lay in between. CDR3 sequence: CASSPGGDEAFF. The CDR3 DNA follows: TGTGCCAGCAGCCCCGGGGGTGATGAAGCTTTCTTT.

The CDR3 is CAWSLGGQAETQYF. The CDR3 coding sequence is TGTGCCTGGAGTCTAGGGGGACAAGCGGAGACCCAGTACTTC. The V gene is TRBV30, the J gene TRBJ2-5; possible D gene TRBD1, 6 bases. CDR1 is GTSNPN, CDR2 SVGIG, per germline (reference sequence). The CDR3 is 14 amino acids. V was cut by 2 bases and J by 5 bases, with 15 bases left in between.

V is TRBV7-8 and J is TRBJ1-1; 9 bases align to TRBD1. Germline lookup yields CDR1 SGHVS and CDR2 FQNEAQ. V was clipped by 5 bases and J by 4 bases; unmatched bases: 5. This CDR3 has 14 amino acids. CDR3 amino acids: CASSPRTGVTEAFF. The CDR3 nucleotides read TGTGCCAGCAGCCCCAGGACAGGGGTCACTGAAGCTTTCTTT.

V and J are TRBV4-1 and TRBJ1-5; possible D gene TRBD1, 6 bases. V lost 1 base and J 2 bases, leaving 9 bases between the germline ends. Germline values: CDR1 MGHRA, CDR2 YSYEKL. This CDR3 contains 15 residues. This CDR3 is CASSQVGGRNQPQHF. Written as DNA, the CDR3 is TGCGCCAGCAGCCAAGTGGGGGGGCGCAATCAGCCCCAGCATTTT.

The chain combines TRBV6-1 with TRBJ1-4, with unresolved D. The CDR3 covers 15 residues. V dropped 3 bases and J dropped 0 bases, with 8 bases sitting between them. Germline loops: CDR1 MNHNS, CDR2 SASEGT. The DNA for the CDR3 is TGTGCCAGCAGTGAGCTCGGTTCAACTAATGAAAAACTGTTTTTT. This gives the protein CASSELGSTNEKLFF.

The rearrangement joins TRBV30 to TRBJ2-3, with 8 bases identical to TRBD2. Germline lookup yields CDR1 GTSNPN and CDR2 SVGIG (reference sequence). The ends lost 3 bases at V and 4 bases at J; junction bases unmatched: 3. CDR3 length: 13 residues. CDR3 protein: CAWSRGGPDTQYF. In DNA form, the CDR3 reads TGTGCCTGGAGCCGGGGGGGCCCAGATACGCAGTATTTT.

The gene calls are TRBV9 and TRBJ1-1; D call uncertain. The V end lost 3 bases, the J end lost 5 bases, and 26 bases lay between the germline ends. This CDR3 is 18 amino acids long. The germline CDR1 and CDR2 sequences are SGDLS and YYNGEE. The CDR3 DNA sequence: TGTGCCAGCAGCGCAAGAACCGACGGAGGGAGGCCGAGGACTGAAGCTTTCTTT. Residues: CASSARTDGGRPRTEAFF.

This clone was detected once. This rearrangement joins TRBV18 to TRBJ1-5, with a possible D match to TRBD1 (6 bases). The CDR3 runs to 14 residues. V dropped 4 bases and J dropped 2 bases, with 9 bases sitting between them. The germline V gene has CDR1 KGHSH and CDR2 LQKENI. The CDR3 loop reads CASSLEGGNQPQHF. CDR3 DNA sequence: TGTGCCAGCTCACTAGAGGGGGGCAATCAGCCCCAGCATTTT.

The CDR3 protein is CASSPLFTEAFF. CDR3 DNA: TGTGCCAGCAGCCCCCTGTTCACTGAAGCTTTCTTT. The genes are TRBV11-2 and TRBJ1-1; D gene ambiguous. The CDR3 has 12 amino acids. Germline assignment: CDR1 SGHAT and CDR2 FQNNGV. V was pared by 5 bases and J by 4 bases, with 8 bases between.

V is TRBV6-5 and J is TRBJ1-2; D remains ambiguous. CDR1 MNHEY and CDR2 SVGAGI come from the germline V gene. There are 10 residues in the CDR3. The V and J ends lost 7 bases and 5 bases respectively, with 5 bases between them. CDR3 sequence: CASIPYGYTF. DNA for the CDR3: TGTGCCAGCATCCCGTATGGCTACACCTTC.

The J gene is TRBJ2-2, the V gene TRBV7-2; D is perhaps TRBD1 (5 bases). Germline V gene sequence: CDR1 SGHTA, CDR2 FQGNSA. V was pared by 1 base and J by 4 bases, with 16 bases between. This CDR3 is built from 17 residues. CDR3 bases: TGTGCCAGCAGCTTAGACCGGGTAGGGGTAGTCACCGGGGAGCTGTTTTTT. This codes for CASSLDRVGVVTGELFF.

This chain joins TRBV12-5 and TRBJ1-5; 11 bases agree with TRBD1. The CDR3 has 16 amino acids. V shed 4 bases, J shed 6 bases, and the junction held 8 bases outside the gene matches. Germline CDR1 reads LGHNT; CDR2 reads FRNRAP. For the CDR3, the DNA is TGTGCTAGTGGTTATGCCGGACAGGGGGCAAGTCAGCCCCAGCATTTT. It is translated as CASGYAGQGASQPQHF.

The gene calls are TRBV4-1 and TRBJ2-5, with TRBD2 matching over 11 bases. CDR3 length equals 18 residues. Germline CDR1 and CDR2: MGHRA and YSYEKL. J gave up 6 bases and V 4 bases, and 16 bases lay outside the gene matches. For the CDR3, the DNA is TGCGCCAGCAGCCCCCTCGGGGAACTAGCGGGGGTCCCGAAGACCCAGTACTTC. Protein product: CASSPLGELAGVPKTQYF.

In the case of this clone: The junction does not match germline at one end; this may be a read error. The J gene is TRBJ1-3, the V gene TRBV19; no clear D gene. This CDR3 is built from 15 residues. Germline CDR1 and CDR2: LNHDA and SQIVND (reference sequence). CDR3 region: CASSMGLRAGNTIYF. The CDR3 coding sequence is TGTGCCAGTAGTATGGGTTTGAGGGCTGGGAACACCATATATTTT. Combining the CDR3 with reference TRBV19 and TRBJ1-3 gives the whole variable domain DGGITQSPKYLFRKEGQNVTLSCEQNLNHDAMYWYRQDPGQGLRLIYYSQIVNDFQKGDIAEGYSVSREKKESFPLTVTSAQKNPTAFYLCASSMGLRAGNTIYFGEGSWLTVV.

V gene TRBV5-1 combines with J gene TRBJ2-5; D is possibly TRBD2 (5 bases). The CDR3 covers 13 residues. V shed 5 bases and J shed 2 bases, with 10 bases lying between them. Germline V gene data show CDR1 as SGHRS and CDR2 as YFSETQ. The CDR3 nucleotides are TGCGCCAGCAGAGGACTTCCTCAAGAGACCCAGTACTTC. Translating gives CASRGLPQETQYF.

The chain employs TRBV2 and TRBJ1-4; unclear D gene. Germline CDR1 SNHLY, CDR2 FYNNEI. CDR3 length: 13 residues. V was cut by 2 bases and J by 11 bases, with 12 bases left in between. The CDR3: CASSELRIPKLFF. CDR3 coding DNA: TGTGCCAGCAGTGAATTGCGTATCCCCAAACTGTTTTTT.

The chain recombines TRBV5-4 with TRBJ2-5; 9 nucleotides align to TRBD2. Germline CDR1 and CDR2: SGHNT and YYREEE (reference sequence). This CDR3 has 14 amino acids. Trimming removed 10 bases from V and 5 bases from J; junction bases left unmatched: 12. The CDR3 reads CACRFWAGGETQYF. For the CDR3, the DNA is TGTGCCTGTCGCTTCTGGGCGGGGGGGGAGACCCAGTACTTC.

The V and J genes are TRBV12-3 or TRBV12-4 and TRBJ2-5; 11 nucleotides line up with TRBD1. The CDR3 has 13 residues. The V segment lost 10 bases and the J segment 4 bases; nucleotides outside the gene matches: 5. The CDR3 coding sequence is TGTGCCACCGGGACAGGGGGTAGAGAGACCCAGTACTTC. Translating it yields CATGTGGRETQYF.

This rearrangement joins TRBV7-8 to TRBJ1-1; D gene uncertain. The CDR3 totals 17 residues. Germline CDR1 and CDR2: SGHVS and FQNEAQ. Trimming removed 4 bases at V and 3 bases at J, with 21 bases between. Written as DNA, the CDR3 is TGTGCCAGCAGCTACTCACCCCCCGGTAACCCCGACACTGAAGCTTTCTTT. Amino acids: CASSYSPPGNPDTEAFF.

V usage is TRBV29-1 and J usage is TRBJ1-2; TRBD1 matches 7 bases. This CDR3 has 13 residues. V lost 6 bases and J lost 7; bases outside the gene matches: 11. Germline V gene data show CDR1 as SQVTM and CDR2 as ANQGSEA. The CDR3 bases are TGCAGCGTCGCACCCGGGACAGTGGGTGGCTACACCTTC. Its translation: CSVAPGTVGGYTF.

This chain joins TRBV6-1 and TRBJ1-2; the match to TRBD1 covers 10 bases. This CDR3 comprises 14 residues. From germline, CDR1 is MNHNS and CDR2 SASEGT. J lost 7 bases, V lost 1 base, and 3 bases had no gene match. CDR3 in amino acids: CASSEGWTGGGYTF. The CDR3 bases are TGTGCCAGCAGTGAAGGGTGGACAGGGGGTGGCTACACCTTC.

CDR3 sequence (DNA): TGTGCCAGCAGCTCCTACTTGGGGCAGGGAAGATTGAACACTGAAGCTTTCTTT. Translated, it gives CASSSYLGQGRLNTEAFF. The genes are TRBV14 and TRBJ1-1, with a tentative D call TRBD1 (5 bases). CDR1 SGHDN and CDR2 FVKESK come from the germline V gene. The CDR3 consists of 18 residues. Trimming removed 5 bases from V and 0 bases from J, with 22 bases in between.

The V gene is TRBV5-6, the J gene TRBJ1-5, with 8 bases matching TRBD1. CDR1 is SGHDT, CDR2 YYEEEE, per germline. CDR3 length equals 15 residues. J gave up 9 bases and V 0 bases, and 8 bases lay outside the gene matches. The CDR3 nucleotides are TGTGCCAGCAGCTTGGGACAGGGGCGGGGGCGGCCCCAGCATTTT. Translating it yields CASSLGQGRGRPQHF. Using reference TRBV5-6 and TRBJ1-5 for the parts outside the CDR3, the full variable domain is DAGVTQSPTHLIKTRGQQVTLRCSPKSGHDTVSWYQQALGQGPQFIFQYYEEEERQRGNFPDRFSGHQFPNYSSELNVNALLLGDSALYLCASSLGQGRGRPQHFGDGTRLSIL.